Here is one T cell receptor beta chain with its context. This entry belongs to a study of blood T cell repertoires in COVID-19. On the study more broadly: COVID-19 samples, acute and convalescent, were from the United States, Italy and Spain. T cells, B-cell-depleted T cells, or PBMCs provided the cDNA or gDNA that served as material.

Germline V gene data show CDR1 as SGDLS and CDR2 as YYNGEE. Trimming removed 0 bases at V and 3 bases at J, with 6 bases between. The CDR3 has 13 residues. Per the original data handling: Quantification of nucleated cells was approximated via reference gene primer amplification. Profiling relied on immunoSEQ multiplex PCR, and the TCRdb table lists in-frame clones only, not all of them. V and J calls and clone size come straight from that table; D and trimming were deduced from the DNA. The data hold about 240,000 clones, with roughly 88% observed a single time. Source material: peripheral blood. The origin of this receptor is a man aged 80 or over with acute or convalescent COVID-19. The rearrangement links TRBV9 to TRBJ1-1; D remains ambiguous. The CDR3 region is CASSVVSDTEAFF. CDR3 nucleotides: TGTGCCAGCAGCGTAGTATCAGACACTGAAGCTTTCTTT.